This is a list of T cell receptor beta chains from one sample in a study of hypomethylating agent response in myelodysplastic syndrome. Clones were sequenced by immunoSEQ multiplex PCR, and TCRdb holds only the in-frame ones, with some missing. Among over 4,000 clones listed, 75% to 85% were seen once. The sample here was bone marrow, taken before or after starting hypomethylating agent treatment for myelodysplastic syndrome (not recorded which). Receptors were obtained from a human donor with myelodysplastic syndrome. The CDR3 runs from the conserved cysteine through the conserved F or W. The D gene is left open where the match is weak. A clone size is listed for some rows: how often the clone was seen (once, few, many), or a class if it is expanded.

len	v_gene	d_gene	j_gene	abundance	CDR3nt	CDR3aa
12	TRBV10-3	NA	TRBJ2-7	NA	TGTGCCATCAGCGACGACGGTTACGAGCAGTACTTC	CAISDDGYEQYF
15	TRBV4-1	NA	TRBJ2-6	NA	TGCGCCAGCAGCCCCCCCAGGTCTGGGGCCAACGTCCTGACTTTC	CASSPPRSGANVLTF
11	TRBV6-1	NA	TRBJ2-3	NA	TGTGCCAGCACCGAGGCAGATACGCAGTATTTT	CASTEADTQYF
15	TRBV6-5	TRBD1	TRBJ2-7	NA	TGTGCCAGCAGGCCCGACAGGGGGAGCTCCTACGAGCAGTACTTC	CASRPDRGSSYEQYF
14	TRBV7-2	NA	TRBJ1-4	NA	TGTGCCAGCACGACACAAGATCGGAATGAAAAACTGTTTTTT	CASTTQDRNEKLFF
13	TRBV10-3	NA	TRBJ2-7	NA	TGTGCCATCAGCGATCCTATTGGGGACGAGCAGTACTTC	CAISDPIGDEQYF
17	TRBV4-3	TRBD1	TRBJ2-1	NA	TGCGCCAGCAGCCAAGATTGGGACAGTCTCCCCTACAATGAGCAGTTCTTC	CASSQDWDSLPYNEQFF
14	TRBV19	NA	TRBJ2-3	NA	TGTGCCAGTAGGTCACTAGATTCCCCCCTCGCGCAGTATTTT	CASRSLDSPLAQYF
18	TRBV12-5	TRBD2	TRBJ2-5	NA	TGTGCTAGTGGTTTGGTAGGGGGACTAGCGGGCCTCCAAGAGACCCAGTACTTC	CASGLVGGLAGLQETQYF
13	TRBV11-3	NA	TRBJ1-1	few	TGTGCCAGCAGCTTTGGCAGGCACTATGAAGCTTTCTTT	CASSFGRHYEAFF
16	TRBV9	TRBD1	TRBJ2-2	NA	TGTGCCAGCAGCCCATTCGACAGGGCGAACACCGGGGAGCTGTTTTTT	CASSPFDRANTGELFF
12	TRBV2	NA	TRBJ2-1	NA	TGTGCCAGCAGTGACACCAACAATGAGCAGTTCTTC	CASSDTNNEQFF
14	TRBV4-1	NA	TRBJ1-3	NA	TGCGCCAGCAGCCTAGGGGGATCTGGAAACACCATATATTTT	CASSLGGSGNTIYF
15	TRBV19	NA	TRBJ1-4	NA	TGTGCCAGTAGTATAGGCGGGGGGCCTAATGAAAAACTGTTTTTT	CASSIGGGPNEKLFF
15	TRBV7-6	TRBD2	TRBJ2-7	NA	TGTGCCAGCAGCTTAGGAGCTAGCGGATCGAACGAGCAGTACTTC	CASSLGASGSNEQYF
12	TRBV6-1	NA	TRBJ1-2	few	TGTGCCAGCGGTCGGGAAAACTATGGCTACACCTTC	CASGRENYGYTF
16	TRBV11-2	NA	TRBJ2-2	once	TGTGCCAGCAGCTTAAACCAGGGGCCGAACACCGGGGAGCTGTTTTTT	CASSLNQGPNTGELFF
14	TRBV29-1	NA	TRBJ2-7	once	TGCAGCGTTCCCGGGGTTGGGTCACGGGACGAGCAGTACTTC	CSVPGVGSRDEQYF
14	TRBV11-3	TRBD1	TRBJ2-5	NA	TGTGCCAGCAGCCACCGGGACAGGGTTGAGGCCCAGTACTTC	CASSHRDRVEAQYF
18	TRBV9	TRBD2	TRBJ2-3	NA	TGTGCCAGCAGCGACCTGCTAAGCGGGGGGCCAAACGGAGATACGCAGTATTTT	CASSDLLSGGPNGDTQYF
14	TRBV11-3	NA	TRBJ2-3	NA	TGTGCCAGCAGCTTAGATGGGAGCACAGATACGCAGTATTTT	CASSLDGSTDTQYF
15	TRBV29-1	TRBD1	TRBJ1-4	NA	TGCAGCGTCCCCGATTGGGGACAGGGGTATGAAAAACTGTTTTTT	CSVPDWGQGYEKLFF
16	TRBV19	NA	TRBJ2-5	once	TGTGCCAGTAGTATTCGGGGGGCCCTCCTCCAAGAGACCCAGTACTTC	CASSIRGALLQETQYF
13	TRBV6-6	TRBD1	TRBJ2-7	few	TGTGCCAGCAGTTACGACACAGGGGACGAGCAGTACTTC	CASSYDTGDEQYF
13	TRBV30	TRBD1	TRBJ2-7	NA	TGTGCCTGGAGCGTACAGGGGTTTGCCGAGCAGTACTTC	CAWSVQGFAEQYF
15	TRBV11-3	TRBD1	TRBJ2-2	NA	TGTGCCAGCAGGAAACAGGGGTTTCTCACCGGGGAGCTGTTTTTT	CASRKQGFLTGELFF
11	TRBV6-1	NA	TRBJ2-5	NA	TGTGCCAGCGTTTGGGGGGAGACCCAGTACTTC	CASVWGETQYF
14	TRBV7-1	NA	TRBJ2-7	NA	TGTGCCAGCAGAACCCGTGGTGACTCCTACGAGCAGTACTTC	CASRTRGDSYEQYF
17	TRBV11-1	TRBD2	TRBJ2-5	NA	TGTGCCAGCAGCTTAGGGATGACTAGCGGGGGACAAGAGACCCAGTACTTC	CASSLGMTSGGQETQYF
18	TRBV10-2	TRBD1	TRBJ1-5	NA	TGCGCCAGCAGTGAATTTATATCGGACAGGTATAGCAATCAGCCCCAGCATTTT	CASSEFISDRYSNQPQHF
14	TRBV10-3	NA	TRBJ1-2	NA	TGTGCCATCAGTGAACCTGACAATAACTATGGCTACACCTTC	CAISEPDNNYGYTF
14	TRBV9	NA	TRBJ2-1	NA	TGTGCCAGCAGCGTAGGGTCTACGTACAATGAGCAGTTCTTC	CASSVGSTYNEQFF
12	TRBV19	NA	TRBJ2-7	NA	TGTGCCAGTAGTGCAAGGGGCTACGAGCAGTACTTC	CASSARGYEQYF
16	TRBV2	NA	TRBJ2-5	NA	TGTGCCAGCAGTGGGAGTACCGGGGGAAAACAAGAGACCCAGTACTTC	CASSGSTGGKQETQYF
15	TRBV10-3	TRBD1	TRBJ1-2	NA	TGTGCCATCAACCGAGACAGGGGGCAGAACTATGGCTACACCTTC	CAINRDRGQNYGYTF
12	TRBV6-5	NA	TRBJ1-4	NA	TGTGCCAGCAGTCCCGACGGAGAAAAACTGTTTTTT	CASSPDGEKLFF
14	TRBV30	NA	TRBJ1-4	NA	TGTGCCTGGACGGGCGGGGCCCTTAATGAAAAACTGTTTTTT	CAWTGGALNEKLFF
15	TRBV7-2	NA	TRBJ2-6	NA	TGTGCCAGCAGCTTACGGGGTACTGGGGCCAACGTCCTGACTTTC	CASSLRGTGANVLTF
11	TRBV27	NA	TRBJ2-5	NA	TGTGCCAGCAGCATCCAAGAGACCCAGTACTTC	CASSIQETQYF
13	TRBV6-6	NA	TRBJ1-2	NA	TGTGCCAGCAGTTCAAACAGGGATTATGGCTACACCTTC	CASSSNRDYGYTF
15	TRBV2	NA	TRBJ1-2	once	TGTGCCAGCAGTGAAGCGCTTCGACAGGCGAATGGCTACACCTTC	CASSEALRQANGYTF
14	TRBV21-1	NA	TRBJ2-7	NA	TGTGCCAGCAGCAAAGGGGCCCCGCTCTACGAGCAGTACTTC	CASSKGAPLYEQYF
15	TRBV4-1	NA	TRBJ2-7	NA	TGCGCCAGCAGCCAACCAGACAAGCTCTCCTACGAGCAGTACTTC	CASSQPDKLSYEQYF
14	TRBV7-6	TRBD2	TRBJ2-3	NA	TGTGCCAGCAGTCTTAGCGGGGGGGCAGATACGCAGTATTTT	CASSLSGGADTQYF